The rows below give T cell receptor beta chains drawn from one sample of a study of T cell responses to AZD1222 COVID-19 vaccine. TCRdb's table, derived via immunoSEQ multiplex PCR, lists solely in-frame clones and lacks some. Seen here are approximately 120,000 clones, 92% observed once, and the top ten hold about 1.1%. Here the sequenced sample was peripheral blood, taken on day 0 of AZD1222 vaccination. The receptors were gathered from an adult in good health. Each CDR3 is given with its conserved first and last residue. A D gene is named only where the DNA matches it firmly. Size values are once, few and many counts, or a class for expanded clones, and some rows have none.

>TRBJ1-4|TRBD1|TRBV5-1|15|few
TGCGCCAGCAGACCACAGGGGGCGAGCAATGAAAAACTGTTTTTT
CASRPQGASNEKLFF
>TRBJ1-1|NA|TRBV3-1/TRBV3-2|13|once
TGTGCCAGCAGCCAACCGGGACCCACTGAAGCTTTCTTT
CASSQPGPTEAFF
>TRBJ2-2|TRBD2|TRBV11-2|15|NA
TGTGCCAGCAGCTTCCTAGCGGCGGGAGCAGGGGAGCTGTTTTTT
CASSFLAAGAGELFF
>TRBJ2-3|TRBD2|TRBV30|17|NA
TGTGCCTGGAGCCAGGGCGGGACTAGCGGTCTCACAGATACGCAGTATTTT
CAWSQGGTSGLTDTQYF
>TRBJ2-3|NA|TRBV18|15|NA
TGTGCCAGCTCCCCGGCCGGGGGCCTGTCAGATACGCAGTATTTT
CASSPAGGLSDTQYF
>TRBJ1-2|NA|TRBV18|15|NA
TGTGCCAGCTCTACCGGGACAACTCCTCGAGGTGGCTACACCTTC
CASSTGTTPRGGYTF
>TRBJ2-1|NA|TRBV5-1|13|NA
TGCGCCAGCAGCTTGGCCAGGGTGGGTGAGCAGTTCTTC
CASSLARVGEQFF
>TRBJ1-5|NA|TRBV21-1|17|NA
TGTGCCAGCCTAAGGAGGTCAGGGGACTATAGCAATCAGCCCCAGCATTTT
CASLRRSGDYSNQPQHF
>TRBJ2-2|NA|TRBV5-1|16|once
TGCGCCAGCAGCTTGAGACAGGTCGCGAACACCGGGGAGCTGTTTTTT
CASSLRQVANTGELFF
>TRBJ1-6|NA|TRBV12-3/TRBV12-4|13|NA
TGTGCCAGCAGTTTAAAAGATAATTCACCCCTCCACTTT
CASSLKDNSPLHF
>TRBJ1-1|NA|TRBV6-1|14|NA
TGTGCCAGCAGTGAAGCGAAGCAGAACACTGAAGCTTTCTTT
CASSEAKQNTEAFF
>TRBJ2-3|NA|TRBV7-3|15|NA
TGTGCCAGCAGCTTATTTGGAGGAAACACAGATACGCAGTATTTT
CASSLFGGNTDTQYF
>TRBJ2-7|NA|TRBV7-9|15|NA
TGTGCCAGCAGCTTAGGTTCCCCACCATCCTACGAGCAGTACTTC
CASSLGSPPSYEQYF
>TRBJ1-1|NA|TRBV2|14|NA
TGTGCCAGCAGATTGATGAGCGGTAACACTGAAGCTTTCTTT
CASRLMSGNTEAFF
>TRBJ2-1|NA|TRBV24-1|14|NA
TGTGCCACCAGTGGGCCCACCTTAGGCAATGAGCAGTTCTTC
CATSGPTLGNEQFF
>TRBJ1-3|NA|TRBV2|13|NA
TGTGCCAGCAGGACCGGAGGGTACGACACCATATATTTT
CASRTGGYDTIYF
>TRBJ2-7|TRBD1|TRBV6-5|13|NA
TGTGCCAGCACAGGGACAGGGACCTACGAGCAGTACTTC
CASTGTGTYEQYF
>TRBJ1-2|NA|TRBV6-5|15|NA
TGTGCCAGCAGTAAGGGTCTCGCGGGTAACCCTGGCTACACCTTC
CASSKGLAGNPGYTF
>TRBJ2-2|NA|TRBV16|15|NA
TGTGCCAGCAGCCGCGAGACAGTCGGCACCGGGGAGCTGTTTTTT
CASSRETVGTGELFF
>TRBJ1-1|TRBD1|TRBV3-1/TRBV3-2|13|NA
TGTGCCAGCAGCCAGACAGGGGACACTGAAGCTTTCTTT
CASSQTGDTEAFF
>TRBJ2-1|NA|TRBV27|13|NA
TGTGCCAGCAGTTTATCGTCCAGAAATGAGCAGTTCTTC
CASSLSSRNEQFF
>TRBJ1-2|NA|TRBV11-2|15|NA
TGTGCCAGCAGCTTAGAGGCGGGGGCGTTCTATGGCTACACCTTC
CASSLEAGAFYGYTF
>TRBJ2-5|NA|TRBV6-5|13|NA
TGTGCCAGCAAAGTCGGCCCTCAAGAGACCCAGTACTTC
CASKVGPQETQYF
>TRBJ2-2|NA|TRBV27|14|once
TGTGCCAGCAGTTTGGGGAATTCCCCCGGGGAGCTGTTTTTT
CASSLGNSPGELFF
>TRBJ2-2|TRBD2|TRBV3-1/TRBV3-2|17|NA
TGTGCCAGCAGCCGGGGACTAGCGGGCGCGAACACCGGGGAGCTGTTTTTT
CASSRGLAGANTGELFF
>TRBJ2-2|TRBD1|TRBV5-1|15|NA
TGCGCCAGCAGCTTACAGGGGGCGGGCACCGGGGAGCTGTTTTTT
CASSLQGAGTGELFF
>TRBJ2-3|NA|TRBV2|15|NA
TGTGCCAGCAGTAGGGATAAAACCCCCACAGATACGCAGTATTTT
CASSRDKTPTDTQYF
>TRBJ1-5|NA|TRBV21-1|15|NA
TGTGCCAGCAGCAGCCGGGACGACCAGGGTCAGCCCCAGCATTTT
CASSSRDDQGQPQHF
>TRBJ2-1|TRBD2|TRBV7-9|16|NA
TGTGCCAGCAGCTTAGTCGGTAGCGGGAGAGGAAATGAGCAGTTCTTC
CASSLVGSGRGNEQFF
>TRBJ1-4|TRBD1|TRBV19|16|NA
TGTGCCAGTAGTCCGGACAGGGGGCGCGAGCGGGAAAAACTGTTTTTT
CASSPDRGREREKLFF
>TRBJ2-1|NA|TRBV19|16|once
TGTGCCAGTAGTATAGTACGAGGGGTCGCCTACAATGAGCAGTTCTTC
CASSIVRGVAYNEQFF
>TRBJ1-1|NA|TRBV29-1|16|NA
TGCAGCGTTGAAGATCTGGTGTCAGCCTTCCCCCCTGAAGCTTTCTTT
CSVEDLVSAFPPEAFF
>TRBJ1-2|NA|TRBV28|12|once
TGTGCCAGCAGAAACAGGGCGTTGGGCTACACCTTC
CASRNRALGYTF
>TRBJ2-2|TRBD2|TRBV7-3|17|once
TGTGCCAGCAGCTTAGATGGCGGGAGGTTTAACCCCGGGGAGCTGTTTTTT
CASSLDGGRFNPGELFF
>TRBJ2-7|NA|TRBV11-2|15|NA
TGTGCCAGCAGCCTTATCCGTGGGGGGTGGTACGAGCAGTACTTC
CASSLIRGGWYEQYF
>TRBJ1-2|NA|TRBV20-1|11|NA
TGCAGTGCCCTCTACATGGACGGCTACACCTTC
CSALYMDGYTF
>TRBJ2-1|NA|TRBV6-2/TRBV6-3|20|NA
TGTGCCAGCAGTCCCCGGGTGGTGCTGCTGGCGCCAGCTCCCTACAATGAGCAGTTCTTC
CASSPRVVLLAPAPYNEQFF
>TRBJ2-6|NA|TRBV2|15|few
TGTGCCAGCAGCCACAGGGACTCTGGGGCCAACGTCCTGACTTTC
CASSHRDSGANVLTF
>TRBJ1-1|NA|TRBV19|14|NA
TGTGCCAGTATACTCAGTTTAACGGGCACTGAAGCTTTCTTT
CASILSLTGTEAFF
>TRBJ1-2|TRBD1|TRBV2|16|few
TGTGCCAGCCACGAGGGACAGAACCTAAGAGCGGAAGGCTACACCTTC
CASHEGQNLRAEGYTF
>TRBJ2-2|NA|TRBV5-1|16|NA
TGCGCCAGCAGCGAAGGCGGCATAGCGAACACCGGGGAGCTGTTTTTT
CASSEGGIANTGELFF
>TRBJ1-1|NA|TRBV2|13|NA
TGTGCCAGCAGTGAGGGTCAGTTCTCTGAAGCTTTCTTT
CASSEGQFSEAFF
>TRBJ1-3|NA|TRBV7-3|15|NA
TGTGCCAGCAGCCTCGTGGGGGCAGCTGGAAACACCATATATTTT
CASSLVGAAGNTIYF
>TRBJ2-3|TRBD2|TRBV5-1|16|NA
TGCGCCAGCAGCTTGGGGGTAGCGGGAGTCGGAGATACGCAGTATTTT
CASSLGVAGVGDTQYF
>TRBJ1-5|TRBD1|TRBV6-5|15|NA
TGTGCCAGCAGAGAGTTGACAGGGGGCAATCAGCCCCAGCATTTT
CASRELTGGNQPQHF
>TRBJ2-3|TRBD2|TRBV28|16|NA
TGTGCCAGCAGTTTATTGGCTAGCGGGTACCCAGATACGCAGTATTTT
CASSLLASGYPDTQYF
>TRBJ1-2|TRBD1|TRBV28|17|NA
TGTGCCAGCAGTTTATGGGGGGGACAGGGGAACAACTATGGCTACACCTTC
CASSLWGGQGNNYGYTF
>TRBJ2-7|TRBD2|TRBV28|14|NA
TGTGCCGGCTCAGCGGGAGGGTCTTCTAACGAGCAGTACTTC
CAGSAGGSSNEQYF
>TRBJ1-5|TRBD1|TRBV7-9|16|NA
TGTGCCAGCAGCTTGGCTGGGACAGGACACATTCAGCCCCAGCATTTT
CASSLAGTGHIQPQHF
>TRBJ2-3|TRBD2|TRBV27|15|NA
TGTGCCAGCAGAGCGGGATCATTTCACACAGATACGCAGTATTTT
CASRAGSFHTDTQYF
>TRBJ1-2|NA|TRBV5-1|16|NA
TGCGCCAGCAGCTTGCCGAGTCGGCTTATGTCGGAGGGCTACACCTTC
CASSLPSRLMSEGYTF
>TRBJ2-2|TRBD2|TRBV6-4|15|NA
TGTGCCAGCACCGAGAGCGGGACCAACACCGGGGAGCTGTTTTTT
CASTESGTNTGELFF
>TRBJ2-3|TRBD2|TRBV11-2|16|NA
TGTGCCAGCAGCTGGGTTAGCGGGAGACGCACAGATACGCAGTATTTT
CASSWVSGRRTDTQYF
>TRBJ2-3|NA|TRBV7-9|12|NA
TGTGCCAGCAGCTTATTTACAGATACGCAGTATTTT
CASSLFTDTQYF
>TRBJ2-7|TRBD2|TRBV5-1|12|NA
TGCGCCAGCAGCTTGGGGCGGGAGAAGCTGTACTTC
CASSLGREKLYF
>TRBJ2-7|TRBD2|TRBV6-5|16|once
TGTGCCAGCAGTTACTCGCGGACTAGCGGGATCGAAGAGCAGTACTTC
CASSYSRTSGIEEQYF
>TRBJ1-2|NA|TRBV20-1|11|NA
TGCAGTGCTAGTGGTGGGCGCGGCTACACCTTC
CSASGGRGYTF
>TRBJ2-1|TRBD2|TRBV3-1/TRBV3-2|16|NA
TGTGCCAGCAGCCCGGCAGCGGGAGGACCAGGGAATGAGCAGTTCTTC
CASSPAAGGPGNEQFF
>TRBJ1-2|TRBD1|TRBV6-6|12|NA
TGTGCCAGCACTCAGGGGGCAGATGGCTACACCTTC
CASTQGADGYTF
>TRBJ1-3|NA|TRBV28|15|NA
TGTGCCAGCAGTTCCTGGACAGCGGCTGGAAACACCATATATTTT
CASSSWTAAGNTIYF